The rows below give T cell receptor beta chains drawn from one sample of a study of T-cell memory formation after mild COVID-19. TCRdb recomputed calls from the 5' RACE reads with MiXCR, one row per CDR3 protein. This sample carries under 250,000 distinct CDR3 sequences, roughly 14% of them seen once, and the ten largest clones take 2.1%. The sample was PBMCs or a T cell subset sorted from them (not recorded which). The origin of the receptors is an adult woman who had mild COVID-19 (a few samples of this study predate the infection). Cell type and time point are not known. Each CDR3 is given with its conserved first and last residue. Each record gives: CDR3 DNA, CDR3 protein, J gene, V gene, D gene, clone size. The D gene is left open where the match is weak. Clone size is not always given. Where it is, it says once, few, many or a class for expanded clones.

CDR3 DNA: TGCGCCAGCAGCCCCCCAGGGGCCTCGAACACCGGGGAGCTGTTTTTT
CDR3 protein: CASSPPGASNTGELFF
J gene: TRBJ2-2
V gene: TRBV4-1
D gene: .
clone size: few

CDR3 DNA: TGTGCCAGCAGCCCGGCCGGGACAGGGGCGTCTAGCGGCTACACCTTC
CDR3 protein: CASSPAGTGASSGYTF
J gene: TRBJ1-2
V gene: TRBV7-2
D gene: TRBD1
clone size: .

CDR3 DNA: TGTGCCAGCAGGGAGGTTGGGAATTCACCCCTCCACTTT
CDR3 protein: CASREVGNSPLHF
J gene: TRBJ1-6
V gene: TRBV6-5
D gene: .
clone size: .

CDR3 DNA: TGTGCCAGCAGTTACTCGATTCATGAGGGCACTGAAGCTTTCTTT
CDR3 protein: CASSYSIHEGTEAFF
J gene: TRBJ1-1
V gene: TRBV6-6
D gene: .
clone size: .

CDR3 DNA: TGTGCCAGTGGGGATCAGCCCCAGCATTTT
CDR3 protein: CASGDQPQHF
J gene: TRBJ1-5
V gene: TRBV19
D gene: .
clone size: .

CDR3 DNA: TGCGCCAGCAGCCATGACTATGGGGCACGTAGCTATGGCTACACCTTC
CDR3 protein: CASSHDYGARSYGYTF
J gene: TRBJ1-2
V gene: TRBV4-3
D gene: .
clone size: .

CDR3 DNA: TGTGCCAGCAGCGTTTACTCCGGGCAAGAGACCCAGTACTTC
CDR3 protein: CASSVYSGQETQYF
J gene: TRBJ2-5
V gene: TRBV7-2
D gene: .
clone size: few

CDR3 DNA: TGTGCCAGCAGCGTAGATCTAGCGGGAGGACTAAATGAGCAGTTCTTC
CDR3 protein: CASSVDLAGGLNEQFF
J gene: TRBJ2-1
V gene: TRBV9
D gene: TRBD2
clone size: .

CDR3 DNA: TGTGCCAGCAGCGTAGCGGGAGGTTCGTACAATGAGCAGTTCTTC
CDR3 protein: CASSVAGGSYNEQFF
J gene: TRBJ2-1
V gene: TRBV9
D gene: TRBD2
clone size: many

CDR3 DNA: TGTGCCAGCAGCTTTATGGGACTAGCCTACAATGAGCAGTTCTTC
CDR3 protein: CASSFMGLAYNEQFF
J gene: TRBJ2-1
V gene: TRBV7-2
D gene: TRBD2
clone size: many

CDR3 DNA: TGTGCCATCAGAAGCACGGGGACCTACAATGAGCAGTTCTTC
CDR3 protein: CAIRSTGTYNEQFF
J gene: TRBJ2-1
V gene: TRBV10-3
D gene: .
clone size: few

CDR3 DNA: TGTGCCAGCAGCTCCCTAAGGACTGGGAGCACAGATACGCAGTATTTT
CDR3 protein: CASSSLRTGSTDTQYF
J gene: TRBJ2-3
V gene: TRBV7-3
D gene: .
clone size: few

CDR3 DNA: TGTGCCAGCTCACCACCGCCGGTCTATAGCGGGAGGGCCTACGAGCAGTACTTC
CDR3 protein: CASSPPPVYSGRAYEQYF
J gene: TRBJ2-7
V gene: TRBV18
D gene: TRBD2
clone size: .

CDR3 DNA: TGCAGTGCTGTCACTAGCGGGGGGGCTTCGGCGCAGTATTTT
CDR3 protein: CSAVTSGGASAQYF
J gene: TRBJ2-3
V gene: TRBV20-1
D gene: TRBD2
clone size: few

CDR3 DNA: TGTGCCAGCAGCTTAGCGGGAGGGTCGAACACCGGGGAGCTGTTTTTT
CDR3 protein: CASSLAGGSNTGELFF
J gene: TRBJ2-2
V gene: TRBV11-3
D gene: TRBD2
clone size: .

CDR3 DNA: TGCAGTGCCGTGGGAGGGAATAGACCTGGGGCCAACGTCCTGACTTTC
CDR3 protein: CSAVGGNRPGANVLTF
J gene: TRBJ2-6
V gene: TRBV20-1
D gene: TRBD2
clone size: few

CDR3 DNA: TGCAGTGCCCCGGCCGACAATGAGCAGTTCTTC
CDR3 protein: CSAPADNEQFF
J gene: TRBJ2-1
V gene: TRBV20-1
D gene: .
clone size: few

CDR3 DNA: TGTGCCAGCAGCCAAGATTTACTAGCGGGAGGGCCAGATGAGCAGTTCTTC
CDR3 protein: CASSQDLLAGGPDEQFF
J gene: TRBJ2-1
V gene: TRBV4-2
D gene: TRBD2
clone size: few

CDR3 DNA: TGTGCCTGGAGTGTACCGGGACACCAACCAAGCTCCTATAATTCACCCCTCCACTTT
CDR3 protein: CAWSVPGHQPSSYNSPLHF
J gene: TRBJ1-6
V gene: TRBV30
D gene: .
clone size: .

CDR3 DNA: TGTGCCAGCAGCGCCTCAGGGGGCCGGAACATTCAGTACTTC
CDR3 protein: CASSASGGRNIQYF
J gene: TRBJ2-4
V gene: TRBV12-3/TRBV12-4
D gene: TRBD1
clone size: .

CDR3 DNA: TGTGCCACCAGCAGAGTAATTAAGTGGGGTGAAGCTTTCTTT
CDR3 protein: CATSRVIKWGEAFF
J gene: TRBJ1-1
V gene: TRBV15
D gene: .
clone size: few

CDR3 DNA: TGCAGTGCTGGAACGACTAGCGGTGTCAATGAGCAGTTCTTC
CDR3 protein: CSAGTTSGVNEQFF
J gene: TRBJ2-1
V gene: TRBV20-1
D gene: TRBD2
clone size: .

CDR3 DNA: TGTGCCAGCAGCGTAGACGCCGTCTCTGGAAACACCATATATTTT
CDR3 protein: CASSVDAVSGNTIYF
J gene: TRBJ1-3
V gene: TRBV9
D gene: .
clone size: .

CDR3 DNA: TGTGCCAGCAGTGTATCAGTAGTCAATGAGCAGTTCTTC
CDR3 protein: CASSVSVVNEQFF
J gene: TRBJ2-1
V gene: TRBV2
D gene: .
clone size: few

CDR3 DNA: TGTGCCTGGAGTGCCCCAGGAGACAATGGCTACACCTTC
CDR3 protein: CAWSAPGDNGYTF
J gene: TRBJ1-2
V gene: TRBV30
D gene: .
clone size: .

CDR3 DNA: TGTGCCTGGAAGCATGGCGGGATGGGTTACAATGAGCAGTTCTTC
CDR3 protein: CAWKHGGMGYNEQFF
J gene: TRBJ2-1
V gene: TRBV30
D gene: .
clone size: few

CDR3 DNA: TGTGCCACCAGTGCGGGGGGAGCACGCGAGCAGTACTTC
CDR3 protein: CATSAGGAREQYF
J gene: TRBJ2-7
V gene: TRBV24-1
D gene: TRBD2
clone size: few

CDR3 DNA: TGTGCCAGCAGCTTAAGAGAGGCTTCGGGGACTGAAGCTTTCTTT
CDR3 protein: CASSLREASGTEAFF
J gene: TRBJ1-1
V gene: TRBV7-9
D gene: .
clone size: few

CDR3 DNA: TGCAGTGCTAGGGGCAGGGAAGAAAAACTGTTTTTT
CDR3 protein: CSARGREEKLFF
J gene: TRBJ1-4
V gene: TRBV20-1
D gene: .
clone size: .

CDR3 DNA: TGCAGTGCTAGGGAACCGCGCCGCTATGGCTACACCTTC
CDR3 protein: CSAREPRRYGYTF
J gene: TRBJ1-2
V gene: TRBV20-1
D gene: .
clone size: .

CDR3 DNA: TGTGCCAGCAGCTTGGGACAGTATAACTACGAGCAGTACTTC
CDR3 protein: CASSLGQYNYEQYF
J gene: TRBJ2-7
V gene: TRBV11-2
D gene: TRBD1
clone size: .

CDR3 DNA: TGTGCCAGCAGACCTGGGACTAGCGGACAAGAGACCCAGTACTTC
CDR3 protein: CASRPGTSGQETQYF
J gene: TRBJ2-5
V gene: TRBV6-2/TRBV6-3
D gene: TRBD2
clone size: .

CDR3 DNA: TGTGCCACCAGCAACAGGGTCTCTAATGAAAAACTGTTTTTT
CDR3 protein: CATSNRVSNEKLFF
J gene: TRBJ1-4
V gene: TRBV15
D gene: .
clone size: few

CDR3 DNA: TGTGCCTGGAGCCGGGACTTTGTGGACGAGCAGTACTTC
CDR3 protein: CAWSRDFVDEQYF
J gene: TRBJ2-7
V gene: TRBV30
D gene: .
clone size: few

CDR3 DNA: TGCGCCAGCAGCACCCATCCGGGACAAAACACTGAAGCTTTCTTT
CDR3 protein: CASSTHPGQNTEAFF
J gene: TRBJ1-1
V gene: TRBV5-1
D gene: .
clone size: many

CDR3 DNA: TGTGCCAGCAGTGATTTACGGAGGTTGAAGGAGACCCAGTACTTC
CDR3 protein: CASSDLRRLKETQYF
J gene: TRBJ2-5
V gene: TRBV6-1
D gene: .
clone size: few

CDR3 DNA: TGTGCCAGCACCTCCAGACTAGCGGGGGCAGGGGAGACCCAGTACTTC
CDR3 protein: CASTSRLAGAGETQYF
J gene: TRBJ2-5
V gene: TRBV7-2
D gene: TRBD2
clone size: .

CDR3 DNA: TGTGCCAGCAGCCAAGAGGGGACGCAGTATTTT
CDR3 protein: CASSQEGTQYF
J gene: TRBJ2-3
V gene: TRBV4-2
D gene: .
clone size: .

CDR3 DNA: TGTGCCAGCAGCTTAAGGCAATGGACCGGGGAGCTGTTTTTT
CDR3 protein: CASSLRQWTGELFF
J gene: TRBJ2-2
V gene: TRBV5-6
D gene: .
clone size: .

CDR3 DNA: TGTGCCAGCAGCTTAGTTCGACCCCCCGGGGAGCTGTTTTTT
CDR3 protein: CASSLVRPPGELFF
J gene: TRBJ2-2
V gene: TRBV7-2
D gene: .
clone size: .

CDR3 DNA: TGCGCCAGCAGCACCAATGGGGGTACCTACAATGAGCAGTTCTTC
CDR3 protein: CASSTNGGTYNEQFF
J gene: TRBJ2-1
V gene: TRBV5-1
D gene: .
clone size: .

CDR3 DNA: TGTGCCAGCGGACGTGGAGGACAGGGGGTCAAGAATACGCAGTATTTT
CDR3 protein: CASGRGGQGVKNTQYF
J gene: TRBJ2-3
V gene: TRBV6-5
D gene: TRBD1
clone size: .

CDR3 DNA: TGTGCCAGCAGTCCGCGGACAGGGTTTGGCAATCAGCCCCAGCATTTT
CDR3 protein: CASSPRTGFGNQPQHF
J gene: TRBJ1-5
V gene: TRBV6-2/TRBV6-3
D gene: TRBD1
clone size: few

CDR3 DNA: TGTGCCAGCTCTCCCGGACAGGCCACCTACGAGCAGTACTTC
CDR3 protein: CASSPGQATYEQYF
J gene: TRBJ2-7
V gene: TRBV5-4
D gene: TRBD1
clone size: .

CDR3 DNA: TGTGCCAGCAGCCTCAAATGGTCTGGAAACACCATATATTTT
CDR3 protein: CASSLKWSGNTIYF
J gene: TRBJ1-3
V gene: TRBV12-3/TRBV12-4
D gene: .
clone size: .

CDR3 DNA: TGTGCCAGCAGCTTAGGTCCGGGGGCCCACTATGGCTACACCTTC
CDR3 protein: CASSLGPGAHYGYTF
J gene: TRBJ1-2
V gene: TRBV7-2
D gene: .
clone size: .

CDR3 DNA: TGTGCCAGCACGGACAGGTACTCTGGAAACACCATATATTTT
CDR3 protein: CASTDRYSGNTIYF
J gene: TRBJ1-3
V gene: TRBV25-1
D gene: TRBD1
clone size: few

CDR3 DNA: TGTGCCAGCAGCCCCCGCTCCCTCGGGCAGTATTTT
CDR3 protein: CASSPRSLGQYF
J gene: TRBJ2-3
V gene: TRBV11-2
D gene: .
clone size: few

CDR3 DNA: TGCAGTGCGGTTAGCGGCCTTGGCACAGATACGCAGTATTTT
CDR3 protein: CSAVSGLGTDTQYF
J gene: TRBJ2-3
V gene: TRBV20-1
D gene: .
clone size: few